The sequence of this T cell receptor (beta chain) was determined in a study of shared clonotypes between healthy human individuals (dated by TCRdb to 2018 to 2020). Regarding the complete study: The cohort comprised two women and three men aged 18 to 49 years. The study deeply sequenced blood TCR repertoires of about 5 healthy adults to estimate repertoire size and the extent of clonotype sharing between individuals. For each donor, CD4 naive and CD4 memory were each run on three plates, CD8 naive on two plates, and CD8 memory on one plate. Different laboratories and diverse techniques were used to prepare libraries and sequence TCR repertoires, to increase sequencing depth and limit assay-specific biases. Each donor's leukapheresis produced roughly between roughly 0.9 and 9 billion PBMCs.

Using the deep immunoSEQ assay, multiplex PCR amplified TCR CDR3 regions from genomic DNA. Extracted genomic DNA from each cell subset was spread evenly across all wells of several immunoSEQ 96-well plates, with each plate serving as a replicate. For sorted subsets, each replicate PCR was loaded with approximately 0.2 ug genomic DNA, equivalent to about 33,000 T cell genomes. Purified libraries were quantified with a Qubit 3.0 fluorometer, sized on a Bioanalyzer 2100, and re-quantified with the KAPA Library Quantification kit. Each immunoSEQ 96-well plate was sequenced on its own single-read 150-cycle Illumina NextSeq 550 flow cell. The paper's processing steps were these. Because the immunoSEQ output held only junctional sequences and lacked quality scores, the filtering could not match the filtering applied to full-length reads. To assign V/J genes and CDR3, sequences were annotated against IMGT germline references using PyIR, a Python wrapper for IgBLAST v1.9. Reads were filtered out if the reads had weak V/J assignments (E-value above 1e-6), no CDR3, stop codons, out-of-frame junctions, or ambiguous translated residues. V3J clonotypes were defined as sequences sharing an identical inferred V gene, J gene, and CDR3 amino acid sequence. Percentage overlap between repertoires was calculated by dividing the number of shared unique clonotypes by the size of the smaller repertoire. Richness of each repertoire was evaluated using RTK rarefaction, the Chao1 estimator, and Recon v2.1 estimates of unobserved clonotypes. OLGA was used to compute generation probabilities for all TCRbeta clonotypes that the gDNA method yielded from a handful of donors. What TCRdb holds here is the immuneACCESS table cut down to in-frame rearrangements. Part of the clones is not present; checked against another copy, under half of the missing clones reflect an unresolved V gene, and the others are unexplained. That table supplies the V and J calls and clone size; D and trimming were determined from the DNA. The sample table shows roughly 2 million clones, and more than 90% are seen once. The ten largest clones take up around 0.13% of the sample.

The germline V gene (reference sequence) specifies SGHNT as CDR1 and YYREEE as CDR2. The CDR3 measures 15 amino acids from cysteine to phenylalanine. Here the CDR3 DNA is all that survives: 45 bases in frame from base 1. Trimming leaves V shorter by 3 bases and J shorter by 3 bases, with the junction holding 4 bases beyond the gene matches. Donors were healthy HIV-negative adults with no recently reported acute infections or vaccinations. Every donor was a Caucasian adult residing in Nashville, Tennessee, USA. CD4+ T cells were enriched through magnetic negative selection, after which naive cells were positively selected on CD45RA and the remaining negative fraction served as the memory subset. After blood collection by leukapheresis, PBMCs were isolated using Ficoll-Histopaque density gradient centrifugation and then cryopreserved in the vapor phase of liquid nitrogen. Analytical flow cytometry was used to check the purity and quantity of each magnetically sorted T cell population. Each sorted fraction had its genomic DNA isolated and then quantified by UV absorbance on a Nanodrop 2000c.

Notes on this clone: Its antigen has not been determined. No base-level quality is on record; no much larger clone is a single base apart.

Study-level results and caveats: Compared with non-shared clonotypes, the clonotypes found in all four sorted-subset donors had higher generation probabilities. Pairwise subsampling indicated that sequencing depth was expected to affect the degree of clonotype sharing among donors. Because the study included only a small number of donors, the genetic and exposure-history diversity represented was limited. Rarefaction of sorted-subset datasets indicated incomplete sequencing despite the large sequencing depth. Approximately 5% of naive CD4, approximately 3.7% of naive CD8, around 2.3% of memory CD4, and less than 0.45% of memory CD8 clonotypes were shared across a few donors. Sampling was limited to blood, and TCR repertoires in tissue likely differ from TCR repertoires in blood. Estimated clonotype richness was generally larger for naive than for memory subsets.

This sequence uses TRBV5-4 and TRBJ2-1, and 9 bases in between align with TRBD1. Sequenced material: naive CD4+ T cells sorted from blood. This specimen's cell subset or site label, interpreted: CD45RA+ positively selected. The receptor was derived from a man aged 18 to 30 in good health. This receptor carries the CDR3 CASSSGQGNYNEQFF. The bases read TGTGCCAGCAGCTCGGGACAGGGTAACTACAATGAGCAGTTCTTC.